One sample yielded the 10 T cell receptor beta chains listed below, sequenced in a study of CD8 T cells in ankylosing spondylitis. Regarding the study as a whole: What appeared characteristic of ankylosing spondylitis blood was a TCR beta motif of eight highly homologous variants.

TCRdb reprocessed the 5' RACE reads with MiXCR, giving one entry per CDR3 protein. The sample includes about 220,000 distinct CDR3 sequences, around 19% seen only once; the top ten take about 44%. No antigen has been assigned to these receptors. The sequencing sample was made of blood, either unsorted or a sorted T cell fraction (not recorded which). These receptors were taken from a male donor with ankylosing spondylitis.

This clonotype was observed a few times. This chain links TRBV5-5 with TRBJ2-5; unclear D gene. CDR3 size: 14 residues. V shed 2 bases and J shed 2 bases, with 10 bases lying between them. Germline V lookup: CDR1 SGHKS, CDR2 YYEKEE (reference sequence). CDR3 nucleotide sequence: TGTGCCAGCAGCTTTCTCCCGGGTCAAGAGACCCAGTACTTC. This encodes CASSFLPGQETQYF.

The chain has TRBV14 and TRBJ2-1, with 8 bases that match TRBD1. In germline, CDR1 is SGHDN, CDR2 FVKESK. V dropped 0 bases and J dropped 7; count of bases not matched to a gene: 14. The CDR3 extends over 18 amino acids. The CDR3: CASSQDVGDRLWLNEQFF. CDR3 nucleotide sequence: TGTGCCAGCAGCCAAGATGTAGGGGACAGGCTATGGTTAAATGAGCAGTTCTTC.

This clonotype was seen more than once but under ten times. The V and J genes are TRBV20-1 and TRBJ2-2; 10 bases line up with TRBD2. After removal of 0 bases from V and 0 bases from J, the junction contained 10 bases not matched to a gene. The CDR3 totals 19 residues. Germline CDR1 reads DFQATT; CDR2 reads SNEGSKA (reference sequence). The CDR3: CSARDWGTGTSANTGELFF. The CDR3 coding sequence is TGCAGTGCTAGAGACTGGGGGACCGGGACTAGCGCGAACACCGGGGAGCTGTTTTTT.

The rearrangement links TRBV2 to TRBJ2-2; 8 bases match TRBD1. Germline CDR1 and CDR2: SNHLY and FYNNEI. The CDR3 is 15 amino acids. The V and J ends lost 4 bases and 2 bases, in that order; junction bases with no gene match: 3. CDR3 coding DNA: TGTGCCAGCAGTGTAGACAGGGGAAACACCGGGGAGCTGTTTTTT. Residues: CASSVDRGNTGELFF.

This clonotype was counted between two and nine times. The chain has TRBV28 and TRBJ2-1; 11 bases match TRBD2. Germline V lookup: CDR1 MDHEN, CDR2 SYDVKM. The trim removed 8 bases at V and 9 bases at J, leaving 12 bases unmatched. The CDR3 contains 15 residues. As DNA, the CDR3 is TGTGCCAGCCTCAGGACATTCCTAGCGGGAGGTGAGCAGTTCTTC. It is translated as CASLRTFLAGGEQFF.

This clonotype was picked up many times. The V gene is TRBV12-3 or TRBV12-4, the J gene TRBJ2-1; 15 bases align to TRBD2. V was clipped by 5 bases and J by 8 bases; unmatched bases: 7. The CDR3 length is 16 residues. CDR3: CASSDRTSGGADEQFF. The CDR3 DNA reads as TGTGCCAGCAGTGATAGGACTAGCGGGGGGGCGGATGAGCAGTTCTTC.

The CDR3 bases are TGCGCCAGCAGTCCTAAGTACGGGAGCAATCAGCCCCAGCATTTT. Protein: CASSPKYGSNQPQHF. The rearrangement uses TRBV5-1 and TRBJ1-5, with unresolved D. Trimming left V 5 bases short and J 1 base short, with 13 bases between. The CDR3 runs 15 residues. Germline V CDR1 and CDR2: SGHRS, YFSETQ.

This sequence joins TRBV29-1 and TRBJ1-2; possibly TRBD1 for D (5 bases). CDR3 size: 13 residues. Germline CDR1 SQVTM, CDR2 ANQGSEA. CDR3 loop: CSGGPEGYYGYTF. The CDR3 bases are TGCAGTGGTGGACCTGAGGGGTACTATGGCTACACCTTC.

V and J are TRBV28 and TRBJ2-1; maybe TRBD1 (6 bases). Trimming cost V 6 bases and J 4 bases, with 7 bases left between them. Germline CDR1 reads MDHEN; CDR2 reads SYDVKM. CDR3 length equals 12 residues. The CDR3 spells CASSTGYNEQFF. The CDR3 bases are TGTGCCAGCAGCACAGGGTACAATGAGCAGTTCTTC.

The DNA of the CDR3 is TGTGCCACCAGAGCTATCGACGGTACCACTGAAGCTTTCTTT. Its translation: CATRAIDGTTEAFF. This chain connects TRBV15 to TRBJ1-1, with unresolved D. CDR1 and CDR2 (germline): LNHNV, YYDKDF (reference sequence). The CDR3 contains 14 residues. V dropped 6 bases and J dropped 4 bases, with 15 bases sitting between them.